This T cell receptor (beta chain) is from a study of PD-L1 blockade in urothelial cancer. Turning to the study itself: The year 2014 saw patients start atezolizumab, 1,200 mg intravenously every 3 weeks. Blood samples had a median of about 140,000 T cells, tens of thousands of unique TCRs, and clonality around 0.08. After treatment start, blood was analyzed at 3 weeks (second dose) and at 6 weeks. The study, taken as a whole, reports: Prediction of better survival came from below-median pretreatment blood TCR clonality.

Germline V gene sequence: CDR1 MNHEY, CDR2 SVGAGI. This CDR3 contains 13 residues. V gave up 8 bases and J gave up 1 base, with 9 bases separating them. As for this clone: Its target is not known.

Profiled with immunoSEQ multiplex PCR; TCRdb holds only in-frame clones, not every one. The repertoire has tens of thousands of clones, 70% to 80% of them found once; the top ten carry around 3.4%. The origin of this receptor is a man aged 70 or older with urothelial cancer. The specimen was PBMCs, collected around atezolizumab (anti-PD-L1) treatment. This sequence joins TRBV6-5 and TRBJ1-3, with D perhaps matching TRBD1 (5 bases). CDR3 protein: CASGHPSGNTIYF. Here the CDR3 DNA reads TGTGCCAGCGGACACCCTTCTGGAAACACCATATATTTT.